These 30 T cell receptor beta chains originate from one sample sequenced in a study of cytomegalovirus exposure and HLA in healthy donors. PCR amplification relied on 60 Vbeta primers (plus 13 Jbeta primers). Libraries were prepared by immunoSEQ multiplex PCR; TCRdb keeps only in-frame clonotypes and omits some of them. The sample holds 100,000 to 140,000 clones, 65% to 85% seen once. The sequencing sample was made of PBMCs. The receptors shown here come from a man aged 25-45 years in good health and CMV-seronegative.

The chain links TRBV6-1 to TRBJ2-7; 8 nucleotides match TRBD1. The CDR3 covers 15 residues. V lost 6 bases to trimming and J lost 0 bases; unmatched junction nucleotides: 7. The germline V gene has CDR1 MNHNS and CDR2 SASEGT. As DNA, the CDR3 is TGTGCCAGCAGGGCAGGGGGCTTTAGCTCCTACGAGCAGTACTTC. Encoded protein: CASRAGGFSSYEQYF.

This rearrangement joins TRBV27 to TRBJ2-7, with D unclear. Germline assignment: CDR1 MNHEY and CDR2 SMNVEV (reference sequence). This CDR3 has 13 amino acids. V lost 3 bases and J lost 0, with 6 bases in between. CDR3 sequence: CASSFRVSYEQYF. DNA of the CDR3: TGTGCCAGCAGTTTTCGAGTCTCCTACGAGCAGTACTTC.

The J gene is TRBJ2-5, the V gene TRBV10-2; 12 bases are a match to TRBD2. CDR3 size: 18 residues. Germline V CDR1 and CDR2: WSHSY, SAAADI. V lost 4 bases, J lost 1 base, and 10 bases stayed unmatched. The CDR3 nucleotides are TGCGCCAGCAGTGGGTTGGGGACTAGCGGGTACCTCCAAGAGACCCAGTACTTC. Amino acid sequence: CASSGLGTSGYLQETQYF.

This chain connects TRBV6-5 to TRBJ2-1, with a weak D call TRBD2 (6 bases). This CDR3 region has 13 residues. V was cut by 2 bases and J by 14 bases, with 16 bases left in between. Germline CDR1 and CDR2: MNHEY and SVGAGI. The CDR3 bases are TGTGCCAGCAGTTACGGAGAGACTAGTCCTAAGTTCTTC. Amino acid sequence: CASSYGETSPKFF.

This clone was counted only a few times. V usage is TRBV28 and J usage is TRBJ1-5; 7 bases line up with TRBD1. The CDR3 is 15 amino acids. CDR1 MDHEN and CDR2 SYDVKM come from the germline V gene. After removal of 6 bases from V and 2 bases from J, the junction contained 7 bases not matched to a gene. The CDR3 reads CASRIIGQGNQPQHF. Here the CDR3 DNA reads TGTGCCAGCAGGATTATCGGACAGGGCAATCAGCCCCAGCATTTT. Variable domain in full (rest from reference TRBV28 and TRBJ1-5): DVKVTQSSRYLVKRTGEKVFLECVQDMDHENMFWYRQDPGLGLRLIYFSYDVKMKEKGDIPEGYSVSREKKERFSLILESASTNQTSMYLCASRIIGQGNQPQHFGDGTRLSIL.

The chain joins TRBV13 to TRBJ2-1; 7 nucleotides align to TRBD1. This CDR3 has 15 amino acids. Germline CDR1 is PRHDT and CDR2 is FYEKMQ (reference sequence). Trimming at V came to 5 bases and at J to 7 bases, leaving 11 bases not matched to a gene. The CDR3 loop reads CASSVSRQGRNEQFF. DNA for the CDR3: TGTGCCAGCAGCGTATCCAGACAGGGCAGAAATGAGCAGTTCTTC.

V is TRBV6-5 and J is TRBJ2-4; the match to TRBD1 covers 10 bases. Germline values: CDR1 MNHEY, CDR2 SVGAGI. The CDR3 covers 15 residues. V lost 2 bases and J lost 9; bases outside the gene matches: 7. CDR3 region: CASSYGGTGVAIQYF. CDR3 in DNA: TGTGCCAGCAGTTACGGAGGGACAGGGGTTGCCATTCAGTACTTC.

The gene calls are TRBV28 and TRBJ1-5; the D gene is possibly TRBD1 (6 bases). V gave up 6 bases and J gave up 4 bases, with 10 bases separating them. This CDR3 contains 13 residues. Germline V gives CDR1 MDHEN, CDR2 SYDVKM. The CDR3 sequence is CASRGTRNQPQHF. The CDR3 DNA follows: TGTGCCAGCAGGGGGACAAGGAATCAGCCCCAGCATTTT.

This clone was detected a few times. This sequence joins TRBV6-1 and TRBJ1-5, with D unclear. Trimming shortened V by 3 bases and J by 6 bases, and 9 bases separated the two germline ends. CDR1 and CDR2 from the germline V gene are MNHNS and SASEGT. This CDR3 has 13 residues. In DNA, the CDR3 is TGTGCCAGCAGTGAGATGAGAGGTCAGCCCCAGCATTTT. Protein: CASSEMRGQPQHF.

This chain links TRBV5-1 with TRBJ1-1; D perhaps matches TRBD1 (5 bases). Deletions cut 4 bases from V and 0 bases from J, with 16 bases between. Germline V gene data show CDR1 as SGHRS and CDR2 as YFSETQ. This CDR3 has 16 residues. CDR3 nucleotide sequence: TGCGCCAGCAGCCCTAGTAAGGGGAAGATGAACACTGAAGCTTTCTTT. It codes for CASSPSKGKMNTEAFF.

This chain joins TRBV5-1 and TRBJ2-1; 12 bases are a match to TRBD2. This CDR3 contains 16 residues. J lost 9 bases, V lost 5 bases, and 12 bases had no gene match. The germline V gene encodes CDR1 SGHRS and CDR2 YFSETQ. The CDR3 region has the DNA TGCGCCAGCAGTCCCGGGACTAGCGGGCTCCGCGGTGAGCAGTTCTTC. Amino acids: CASSPGTSGLRGEQFF.

This chain joins TRBV9 and TRBJ2-1; 11 bases align to TRBD2. V lost 1 base, J lost 10 bases, and 10 bases stayed unmatched. The CDR3 is made up of 16 amino acids. Looked up from germline, CDR1 is SGDLS and CDR2 is YYNGEE. The CDR3 here is CASSVSLAGGGREQFF. The DNA for the CDR3 is TGTGCCAGCAGCGTAAGTCTAGCGGGAGGTGGAAGGGAGCAGTTCTTC.

The V call is TRBV4-2, the J call TRBJ1-2; D is undetermined. V dropped 1 base and J dropped 4 bases, with 7 bases sitting between them. Germline V gene sequence: CDR1 LGHNA, CDR2 YNFKEQ. This CDR3 has 13 residues. The DNA for the CDR3 is TGTGCCAGCAGCCAAGCCCCCCTCTATGGCTACACCTTC. This sequence encodes CASSQAPLYGYTF.

The chain couples TRBV6-1 to TRBJ2-6, with D possibly TRBD2 on 6 matching bases. The V gene lost 4 bases and the J gene lost 0 bases, with 7 bases spanning the gap. This CDR3 spans 15 amino acids. CDR1 is MNHNS and CDR2 is SASEGT in the germline V gene. CDR3 sequence reads: CASSGRGSGANVLTF. CDR3 DNA sequence: TGTGCCAGCAGTGGGAGGGGCTCTGGGGCCAACGTCCTGACTTTC.

The rearrangement joins TRBV30 to TRBJ2-7; TRBD1 aligns across 7 bases. CDR1 and CDR2 (germline): GTSNPN, SVGIG (reference sequence). There are 15 residues in the CDR3. The ends lost 0 bases at V and 1 base at J; junction bases unmatched: 6. This CDR3 is CAWSVGQVNSYEQYF. The DNA of the CDR3 is TGTGCCTGGAGTGTTGGACAGGTGAATTCCTACGAGCAGTACTTC.

The chain carries TRBV7-2 and TRBJ2-7; possibly TRBD1 for D (5 bases). This CDR3 has 14 amino acids. Per germline, CDR1 SGHTA and CDR2 FQGNSA. V dropped 6 bases and J dropped 0 bases, with 12 bases sitting between them. The DNA for the CDR3 is TGTGCCAGCAGTCCAGGGCGCCCCTCCTACGAGCAGTACTTC. As protein: CASSPGRPSYEQYF.

The chain uses TRBV30 and TRBJ1-2, with 8 bases that match TRBD1. V lost 4 bases to trimming and J lost 2 bases; unmatched junction nucleotides: 9. The CDR3 is 15 residues long. Germline-derived CDR1 and CDR2 are GTSNPN and SVGIG (reference sequence). The CDR3 reads CAWTTPGTGNYGYTF. The DNA for the CDR3 is TGTGCCTGGACCACCCCCGGGACAGGAAACTATGGCTACACCTTC.

Turning to this clone: Within the sample, other DNA sequences also encode this same CDR3. This sequence joins TRBV7-9 and TRBJ2-5; the D gene is possibly TRBD2 (6 bases). V was clipped by 3 bases and J by 1 base, with 9 bases between them. The germline gives CDR1 SEHNR, CDR2 FQNEAQ (reference sequence). The CDR3 consists of 14 residues. CDR3 DNA sequence: TGTGCCAGCAGCTTCGGAGGGGTCCAAGAGACCCAGTACTTC. Translating gives CASSFGGVQETQYF.

This clone turned up a few times. CDR3 bases: TGTGCCAGCAGCCCCCGGGGGGATCAGCCCCAGCATTTT. It specifies CASSPRGDQPQHF. This chain connects TRBV6-5 to TRBJ1-5; TRBD1 is a possible D gene (5 bases). With 6 bases removed from V and 5 bases from J, the gap between germline ends came to 11 bases. The germline CDR1 and CDR2 sequences are MNHEY and SVGAGI. CDR3 length: 13 amino acids.

The chain employs TRBV7-2 and TRBJ1-2; D is perhaps TRBD1 (6 bases). CDR3 length: 15 amino acids. The germline CDR1 and CDR2 sequences are SGHTA and FQGNSA. The germline V and J ends were trimmed by 6 bases and 2 bases, with 16 bases remaining between them. CDR3 bases: TGTGCCAGCAGGTCCCCGGGGGGGCCCAACTATGGCTACACCTTC. Encoded protein: CASRSPGGPNYGYTF.

In its sample, this clone was seen a few times. The rearrangement uses TRBV2 and TRBJ1-1; D call uncertain. Germline V gives CDR1 SNHLY, CDR2 FYNNEI. The V end was cut by 7 bases, the J end by 9 bases, with 15 bases between. The CDR3 totals 12 residues. Here the CDR3 DNA reads TGTGCCAGCACCCTTACAGATCGCCAAGCTTTCTTT. As protein: CASTLTDRQAFF.

V usage is TRBV19 and J usage is TRBJ1-5; D unclear. Trimming took 3 bases from V and 7 from J, leaving 7 bases between them. The CDR3 length is 12 residues. Looked up from germline, CDR1 is LNHDA and CDR2 is SQIVND (reference sequence). CDR3 sequence: CASSMWRQPQHF. The CDR3 DNA sequence: TGTGCCAGTAGTATGTGGCGGCAGCCCCAGCATTTT.

This sequence joins TRBV10-1 and TRBJ2-3, with D tentatively TRBD1 (5 bases). The CDR3 is 16 residues long. CDR1 and CDR2 (germline): WNHNN, SYGVQD (reference sequence). V gave up 3 bases and J gave up 0 bases, with 13 bases separating them. The CDR3 DNA reads as TGCGCCAGCAGTGACGGACATCAAGTGAGCACAGATACGCAGTATTTT. Amino acid sequence: CASSDGHQVSTDTQYF.

J is TRBJ1-3 and V is TRBV5-1; D not certain. The CDR3 loop spans 14 amino acids. Looked up from germline, CDR1 is SGHRS and CDR2 is YFSETQ. V dropped 4 bases and J dropped 1 base, with 9 bases sitting between them. CDR3 protein: CASSLRESGNTIYF. For the CDR3, the DNA is TGCGCCAGCAGCCTAAGGGAGTCTGGAAACACCATATATTTT.

The rearrangement links TRBV6-5 to TRBJ1-1; 8 positions match TRBD1. V lost 3 bases to trimming and J lost 1 base; unmatched junction nucleotides: 4. The CDR3 has 15 residues. Germline assignment: CDR1 MNHEY and CDR2 SVGAGI. Here the CDR3 DNA reads TGTGCCAGCAGTTATGACAGGGGTTCGAACACTGAAGCTTTCTTT. The encoded protein is CASSYDRGSNTEAFF.

In its sample, this clone was seen a few times. The chain recombines TRBV6-5 with TRBJ1-2, with no clear D. V shed 2 bases and J shed 4 bases, with 8 bases lying between them. Germline CDR1 MNHEY, CDR2 SVGAGI. This CDR3 comprises 13 residues. The DNA for the CDR3 is TGTGCCAGCAGTTACGTGGCAGGCTATGGCTACACCTTC. Amino acids: CASSYVAGYGYTF.

The V call is TRBV4-1, the J call TRBJ2-2; D might be TRBD2 (6 bases). There are 18 residues in the CDR3. V lost 4 bases, J lost 1 base, and 19 bases lay in between. Germline V gene lookup returns CDR1 MGHRA and CDR2 YSYEKL. The chain's CDR3 is CASSRRGVGLGNTGELFF. In nucleotides, the CDR3 is TGCGCCAGCAGCCGGAGGGGAGTCGGGCTAGGGAACACCGGGGAGCTGTTTTTT.

This chain connects TRBV18 to TRBJ2-2, with a weak D call TRBD1 (5 bases). Germline V gene data show CDR1 as KGHSH and CDR2 as LQKENI. V gave up 4 bases and J gave up 2 bases, with 14 bases separating them. The CDR3 has 16 amino acids. In DNA, the CDR3 is TGTGCCAGCTCACTAGGGGCCGCGACAAACACCGGGGAGCTGTTTTTT. The encoded protein is CASSLGAATNTGELFF.

The CDR3 DNA is TGTGCCAGCACGACTAGCGGGGGGTCGGGGGAGCAGTACTTC. It is translated as CASTTSGGSGEQYF. V usage is TRBV2 and J usage is TRBJ2-7; the match to TRBD2 covers 13 bases. The V and J ends lost 7 bases and 7 bases, in that order; junction bases with no gene match: 7. The CDR3 loop spans 14 amino acids. From germline, CDR1 is SNHLY and CDR2 FYNNEI.

V and J are TRBV7-8 and TRBJ1-3; D remains ambiguous. The CDR3 is 15 amino acids. CDR1 SGHVS and CDR2 FQNEAQ come from the germline V gene. V was shortened by 3 bases and J by 0 bases, with 9 bases between the two germline ends. In nucleotides, the CDR3 is TGTGCCAGCAGCTTCGACATCTACTCTGGAAACACCATATATTTT. It codes for CASSFDIYSGNTIYF.